This entry lists 14 T cell receptor beta chains sequenced from one sample in a study of Tregs in tolerant kidney transplant recipients. The nonmyeloablative bone marrow transplants came from related graft donors, with transient mixed chimerism. Here immunoSEQ multiplex PCR was the method, and the copy in TCRdb shows in-frame clones only, minus some. The sample gives roughly 64,000 clones, 70% to 90% of which show up once; 3.5% to 4% is in the top ten. The sequences come from CD4+ T cells from blood (PBMCs), collected 6 months after the transplant. Receptors originate from a human patient who received a combined kidney and bone marrow transplant. A share of the T cells may be of graft donor origin.

The chain joins TRBV4-1 to TRBJ2-7; 9 nucleotides line up with TRBD1. V shed 1 base, J shed 5 bases, and the junction held 3 bases outside the gene matches. The CDR3 consists of 14 residues. The germline gives CDR1 MGHRA, CDR2 YSYEKL. Written as DNA, the CDR3 is TGCGCCAGCAGCCAAGTAGGGACAGGGCACGAGCAGTACTTC. It is translated as CASSQVGTGHEQYF.

The chain carries TRBV7-3 and TRBJ2-1, with 10 bases aligning to TRBD2. After removal of 5 bases from V and 3 bases from J, the junction contained 4 bases not matched to a gene. The germline CDR1 and CDR2 sequences are SGHTA and FQGTGA. The CDR3 has 15 amino acids. The CDR3 spells CASSRTSGFYNEQFF. The CDR3 DNA reads TGTGCCAGCAGCCGGACTAGCGGATTCTACAATGAGCAGTTCTTC.

With respect to this clone: Additional DNA sequences in this sample encode the identical CDR3. CDR3 bases: TGTGCCAGCAGCCCACCCGTCGGACCTCAGGGTGGCTACACCTTC. Amino acid sequence: CASSPPVGPQGGYTF. The chain joins TRBV9 to TRBJ1-2, with D maybe TRBD1 (5 bases). This CDR3 comprises 15 residues. The germline V gene has CDR1 SGDLS and CDR2 YYNGEE. Trimming cost V 4 bases and J 7 bases, with 20 bases left between them.

The chain employs TRBV4-3 and TRBJ1-4, with 9 bases identical to TRBD1. Germline loops: CDR1 LGHNA, CDR2 YSLEER. The CDR3 length is 19 residues. V was clipped by 2 bases and J by 0 bases; unmatched bases: 10. In nucleotides, the CDR3 is TGCGCCAGCAGCCAAACCCCGCGGACAGGGGCCGCAACTAATGAAAAACTGTTTTTT. Translated, it gives CASSQTPRTGAATNEKLFF.

V usage is TRBV6-4 and J usage is TRBJ2-2; 9 bases are shared with TRBD1. The CDR3 sequence is 14 residues long. The V and J ends lost 6 bases and 4 bases, in that order; junction bases with no gene match: 3. CDR1 is MRHNA, CDR2 SNTAGT, per germline. CDR3 sequence reads: CASSPDRGTGELFF. In nucleotides, the CDR3 is TGTGCCAGCAGCCCGGACAGGGGCACCGGGGAGCTGTTTTTT.

This clone was seen a single time. The rearrangement uses TRBV28 and TRBJ2-7; weak D call: TRBD1 (6 bases). The CDR3 runs 15 residues. Germline V gene sequence: CDR1 MDHEN, CDR2 SYDVKM. V was clipped by 3 bases and J by 7 bases, with 19 bases between them. CDR3 amino acids: CASSLIGRGSGEQYF. CDR3 coding DNA: TGTGCCAGCAGTTTGATAGGCAGGGGCTCCGGGGAGCAGTACTTC.

The chain combines TRBV7-9 with TRBJ1-2, with TRBD1 matching 7 bases. V dropped 3 bases and J dropped 2; count of bases not matched to a gene: 6. The CDR3 covers 15 residues. The germline gives CDR1 SEHNR, CDR2 FQNEAQ (reference sequence). DNA for the CDR3: TGTGCCAGCAGCTTCGACAGGGCGCGAAACTATGGCTACACCTTC. It codes for CASSFDRARNYGYTF. The full variable domain, its missing parts supplied by reference TRBV7-9 and TRBJ1-2, is DTGVSQNPRHKITKRGQNVTFRCDPISEHNRLYWYRQTLGQGPEFLTYFQNEAQLEKSRLLSDRFSAERPKGSFSTLEIQRTEQGDSAMYLCASSFDRARNYGYTFGSGTRLTVV.

This chain joins TRBV11-2 and TRBJ1-3; D unclear. Germline V gene sequence: CDR1 SGHAT, CDR2 FQNNGV. This CDR3 is built from 16 residues. The ends were cut back, 2 bases at V and 0 bases at J, with 11 bases in the middle. CDR3 sequence reads: CASSLMGSSSGNTIYF. The CDR3 DNA reads TGTGCCAGCAGCTTAATGGGGAGCAGCTCTGGAAACACCATATATTTT.

V is TRBV30 and J is TRBJ1-3; maybe TRBD1 (5 bases). This CDR3 contains 16 residues. V was pared by 0 bases and J by 0 bases, with 12 bases between. Germline loops: CDR1 GTSNPN, CDR2 SVGIG (reference sequence). The CDR3 coding sequence is TGTGCCTGGAGTGTTCCCCCGGGGGGCTCTGGAAACACCATATATTTT. Protein: CAWSVPPGGSGNTIYF.

This chain uses TRBV2 with TRBJ2-5; 8 nucleotides match TRBD2. Judging by the DNA end, TRBJ2-7 fits better; the J call may be wrong. The CDR3 runs to 14 residues. The germline V gene encodes CDR1 SNHLY and CDR2 FYNNEI. In DNA, the CDR3 is TGTGCCAGCATTCGGGGGGGAAAAATCTACGAGCAGTACTTC. This encodes CASIRGGKIYEQYF.

This chain connects TRBV6-6 to TRBJ2-3; 12 positions agree with TRBD2. The CDR3 covers 16 residues. V shed 6 bases and J 2 bases; nucleotides not matched to a gene: 6. Germline CDR1 and CDR2: MNHNY and SVGAGI (reference sequence). The DNA of the CDR3 is TGTGCCAGCAGGGAAAGACTAGCGGGGGACACAGATACGCAGTATTTT. It translates to CASRERLAGDTDTQYF.

V gene TRBV7-9 combines with J gene TRBJ2-5, with TRBD2 as a possible D gene (6 bases). The CDR3 is made up of 12 amino acids. Trimming pared 7 bases from V and 3 bases from J, leaving 9 bases between. Germline loops: CDR1 SEHNR, CDR2 FQNEAQ (reference sequence). The CDR3 here is CASTPGEETQYF. CDR3 nucleotide sequence: TGTGCCAGCACACCGGGGGAAGAGACCCAGTACTTC.

This clone was detected once. This rearrangement joins TRBV19 to TRBJ2-7, with 11 bases fitting TRBD2. This CDR3 has 18 amino acids. V trimming: 4 bases; J trimming: 1 base; junction bases outside the gene matches: 12. Germline V gene data show CDR1 as LNHDA and CDR2 as SQIVND (reference sequence). The CDR3 here is CASSTTSGSSGHSYEQYF. CDR3 bases: TGTGCCAGTAGTACAACTAGCGGGAGCAGCGGCCATTCCTACGAGCAGTACTTC.

V and J are TRBV28 and TRBJ1-5; 7 positions match TRBD1. The V gene end was trimmed by 1 base and the J gene end by 1 base; junction bases not matched to a gene: 1. This CDR3 has 15 residues. Germline values: CDR1 MDHEN, CDR2 SYDVKM. The CDR3 reads CASSLSTGSNQPQHF. CDR3 sequence (DNA): TGTGCCAGCAGTTTATCGACAGGGAGCAATCAGCCCCAGCATTTT.